Below, one T cell receptor beta chain is given with its context. MiXCR was run by TCRdb on the PCR reads, yielding one entry per CDR3 protein. The repertoire has 20,000 to 25,000 distinct CDR3 sequences, around three fifths of them found once; the top ten carry 0.95% to 1.3%. The record originates from a study of vaccination and CD4 T cells after COVID-19. Whole-study context: Median time from second vaccine dose to sampling was about 77 days (14 to 241).

Germline CDR1 and CDR2: SGHVS and FQNEAQ. With V trimmed by 5 bases and J by 0 bases, 8 bases remained unmatched. CDR3 size: 16 residues. Sequenced here: CD4+ T cells from blood, sampled before SARS-CoV-2 vaccination. The chain links TRBV7-8 to TRBJ1-1, with TRBD1 matching over 8 bases. This receptor was taken from a human donor who had recovered from COVID-19. The chain's CDR3 is CASSIRGPNMNTEAFF. CDR3 nucleotide sequence: TGTGCCAGCAGCATCAGGGGGCCGAACATGAACACTGAAGCTTTCTTT.